This is a list of T cell receptor beta chains from one sample in a study of blood T cell repertoires in COVID-19. Profiling relied on immunoSEQ multiplex PCR, and the TCRdb table lists in-frame clones only, not all of them. Of about 190,000 clones in the sample, 70% to 90% were seen once. Sequencing used peripheral blood. Source of these receptors: a woman in her 70s with active or convalescent COVID-19. CDR3s include the opening cysteine and the closing phenylalanine or tryptophan. The D gene is left open where the match is weak. Clone size appears in some rows only: once, few, many, or a class for an expanded clone.

D gene: NA; J gene: TRBJ1-5; clone size: NA; V gene: TRBV7-9; CDR3 DNA: TGTGCCAGCAGCTTAGGACAGATTAGCAATCAGCCCCAGCATTTT; CDR3 protein: CASSLGQISNQPQHF
D gene: NA; J gene: TRBJ2-5; clone size: NA; V gene: TRBV15; CDR3 DNA: TGTGCCACCAGCTCATCGGCGGGAAAAGAGACCCAGTACTTC; CDR3 protein: CATSSSAGKETQYF
D gene: NA; J gene: TRBJ2-2; clone size: NA; V gene: TRBV7-9; CDR3 DNA: TGTGCCAGCAGCTTACTGGGGGAGGTGTACACCGGGGAGCTGTTTTTT; CDR3 protein: CASSLLGEVYTGELFF
D gene: TRBD2; J gene: TRBJ2-2; clone size: NA; V gene: TRBV6-5; CDR3 DNA: TGTGCCAGCAGTCTTTGGACTAGCGGCACCGGGGAGCTGTTTTTT; CDR3 protein: CASSLWTSGTGELFF
D gene: NA; J gene: TRBJ1-2; clone size: NA; V gene: TRBV4-2; CDR3 DNA: TGTGCCAGCAGCCAAGTCCTCCCGGGGGAGCATGGCTACACCTTC; CDR3 protein: CASSQVLPGEHGYTF
D gene: NA; J gene: TRBJ2-1; clone size: NA; V gene: TRBV5-1; CDR3 DNA: TGCGCCAGCAGCTTGCGGGAGATGAGCTACAATGAGCAGTTCTTC; CDR3 protein: CASSLREMSYNEQFF
D gene: TRBD2; J gene: TRBJ2-7; clone size: NA; V gene: TRBV5-6; CDR3 DNA: TGTGCCAGCACCCACTGGGGGAGGGGAGGGTCCTACGAGCAGTACTTC; CDR3 protein: CASTHWGRGGSYEQYF
D gene: TRBD1; J gene: TRBJ2-7; clone size: few; V gene: TRBV30; CDR3 DNA: TGTGCCTGGAGTGTCCCCATGGACAGGGGTGAAGAGCAGTACTTC; CDR3 protein: CAWSVPMDRGEEQYF
D gene: NA; J gene: TRBJ2-2; clone size: NA; V gene: TRBV6-1; CDR3 DNA: TGTGCCAGCAGTTATACGGTAGACACCGGGGAGCTGTTTTTT; CDR3 protein: CASSYTVDTGELFF
D gene: TRBD1; J gene: TRBJ2-1; clone size: NA; V gene: TRBV2; CDR3 DNA: TGTGCCAGCAGTGAGCGACAGGGGGCGGATGAGCAGTTCTTC; CDR3 protein: CASSERQGADEQFF
D gene: NA; J gene: TRBJ1-5; clone size: NA; V gene: TRBV6-5; CDR3 DNA: TGTGCCATCATGGACAGCTACAATCAGCCCCAGCATTTT; CDR3 protein: CAIMDSYNQPQHF
D gene: TRBD1; J gene: TRBJ1-1; clone size: NA; V gene: TRBV5-5; CDR3 DNA: TGTGCCAGCAGCTGGCGGGCTACAGGGGGAACTGAAGCTTTCTTT; CDR3 protein: CASSWRATGGTEAFF
D gene: TRBD1; J gene: TRBJ1-2; clone size: NA; V gene: TRBV6-5; CDR3 DNA: TGTGCCAGCAGTTACTCCGGACAGGCCTCTAACTATGGCTACACCTTC; CDR3 protein: CASSYSGQASNYGYTF
D gene: TRBD2; J gene: TRBJ2-1; clone size: NA; V gene: TRBV7-9; CDR3 DNA: TGTGCCAGCAGCCTAAGAGGACTAGCGGGAGTATCGGGTGAGCAGTTCTTC; CDR3 protein: CASSLRGLAGVSGEQFF
D gene: TRBD1; J gene: TRBJ2-7; clone size: once; V gene: TRBV19; CDR3 DNA: TGTGCCAGTAGTCTGAGGACAGGGGGTTCCGAGCAGTACTTC; CDR3 protein: CASSLRTGGSEQYF
D gene: TRBD2; J gene: TRBJ2-5; clone size: NA; V gene: TRBV5-1; CDR3 DNA: TGCGCCAGCAGAGGGTCTAGCGGGAGTAAGGGAGAGACCCAGTACTTC; CDR3 protein: CASRGSSGSKGETQYF
D gene: TRBD2; J gene: TRBJ2-7; clone size: NA; V gene: TRBV5-4; CDR3 DNA: TGTGCCAGCAGCCGGGAGGGACTGTCCTACGAGCAGTACTTC; CDR3 protein: CASSREGLSYEQYF
D gene: NA; J gene: TRBJ2-3; clone size: NA; V gene: TRBV5-5; CDR3 DNA: TGTGCCAGCAGCCATGGGGGGGATACGCAGTATTTT; CDR3 protein: CASSHGGDTQYF
D gene: TRBD2; J gene: TRBJ2-1; clone size: NA; V gene: TRBV28; CDR3 DNA: TGTGCCAGCAGTTACACGAGCGGGAGGAGACGGGCATACTCCTACAATGAGCAGTTCTTC; CDR3 protein: CASSYTSGRRRAYSYNEQFF
D gene: NA; J gene: TRBJ2-2; clone size: NA; V gene: TRBV7-9; CDR3 DNA: TGTGCCAGCAGCCTAAACACCGGGGAGCTGTTTTTT; CDR3 protein: CASSLNTGELFF
D gene: NA; J gene: TRBJ1-1; clone size: NA; V gene: TRBV10-3; CDR3 DNA: TGTGCCATCAGCCCCGGCCCAGGGAACGGGTATACTGAAGCTTTCTTT; CDR3 protein: CAISPGPGNGYTEAFF
D gene: NA; J gene: TRBJ2-2; clone size: NA; V gene: TRBV4-1; CDR3 DNA: TGCGCCAGCAGCCAAGATTCGCGTGGAGGATCTGGGGAGCTGTTTTTT; CDR3 protein: CASSQDSRGGSGELFF
D gene: NA; J gene: TRBJ1-6; clone size: NA; V gene: TRBV9; CDR3 DNA: TGTGCCAGCAGCGTATCGGGGTCTGGCGGGGCCAATTCACCCCTCCACTTT; CDR3 protein: CASSVSGSGGANSPLHF
D gene: TRBD1; J gene: TRBJ2-5; clone size: once; V gene: TRBV7-9; CDR3 DNA: TGTGCCAGCAGACCACAGGGGACCCAAGAGACCCAGTACTTC; CDR3 protein: CASRPQGTQETQYF
D gene: TRBD1; J gene: TRBJ1-4; clone size: NA; V gene: TRBV6-5; CDR3 DNA: TGTGCCAGCAGTTCGTCCGGGACAGGGGGTGAAAAACTGTTTTTT; CDR3 protein: CASSSSGTGGEKLFF
D gene: NA; J gene: TRBJ1-2; clone size: NA; V gene: TRBV27; CDR3 DNA: TGTGCCAGCAGTTTATATGGGCAGGGTGGTGGCTACACCTTC; CDR3 protein: CASSLYGQGGGYTF
D gene: TRBD1; J gene: TRBJ2-2; clone size: few; V gene: TRBV9; CDR3 DNA: TGTGCCAGCAGCTTCCGGACAGGGGGCAACGGGGAGCTGTTTTTT; CDR3 protein: CASSFRTGGNGELFF
D gene: TRBD1; J gene: TRBJ1-1; clone size: NA; V gene: TRBV27; CDR3 DNA: TGTGCCAGCAGTGTAACAGGGGGCCTTATGAACACTGAAGCTTTCTTT; CDR3 protein: CASSVTGGLMNTEAFF
D gene: TRBD1; J gene: TRBJ2-1; clone size: NA; V gene: TRBV18; CDR3 DNA: TGTGCCAGCTCACCACCAGGGGGCGCGGTCTATGAGCAGTTCTTC; CDR3 protein: CASSPPGGAVYEQFF
D gene: TRBD2; J gene: TRBJ2-2; clone size: NA; V gene: TRBV28; CDR3 DNA: TGTGCCAGCTTTGGGACTACGAACACCGGGGAGCTGTTTTTT; CDR3 protein: CASFGTTNTGELFF
D gene: NA; J gene: TRBJ2-1; clone size: NA; V gene: TRBV6-6; CDR3 DNA: TGTGCCAGCAGTTACCCGCCGGGACAAAGGGGGAATGAGCAGTTCTTC; CDR3 protein: CASSYPPGQRGNEQFF
D gene: TRBD1; J gene: TRBJ2-6; clone size: NA; V gene: TRBV28; CDR3 DNA: TGTGCCAGCACCGGGACAGGGGGCTGGGCCAACGTCCTGACTTTC; CDR3 protein: CASTGTGGWANVLTF
D gene: NA; J gene: TRBJ2-2; clone size: NA; V gene: TRBV23-1; CDR3 DNA: TGCGCCCCTGGCCGGGGTCCATCCGGGGAGCTGTTTTTT; CDR3 protein: CAPGRGPSGELFF
D gene: TRBD2; J gene: TRBJ2-5; clone size: NA; V gene: TRBV15; CDR3 DNA: TGTGCCACCCGGGACTACCTCCAAGAGACCCAGTACTTC; CDR3 protein: CATRDYLQETQYF
D gene: TRBD1; J gene: TRBJ2-7; clone size: NA; V gene: TRBV7-9; CDR3 DNA: TGTGCCAGCAGCTTAGCGGGAACAGGGGAAGCTCCCGAGCAGTACTTC; CDR3 protein: CASSLAGTGEAPEQYF
D gene: TRBD1; J gene: TRBJ2-1; clone size: NA; V gene: TRBV9; CDR3 DNA: TGTGCCAGCAGTCATAACTTCCAGGGGGAATACAATGAGCAGTTCTTC; CDR3 protein: CASSHNFQGEYNEQFF
D gene: TRBD1; J gene: TRBJ1-2; clone size: NA; V gene: TRBV6-5; CDR3 DNA: TGTGCCAGCGGCTCTCCCGGGACAGGGGGCGGCTACACCTTC; CDR3 protein: CASGSPGTGGGYTF
D gene: TRBD2; J gene: TRBJ2-1; clone size: NA; V gene: TRBV18; CDR3 DNA: TGTGCCAGCTCACCGACTAGCGGGAGGAATGAGCAGTTCTTC; CDR3 protein: CASSPTSGRNEQFF
D gene: NA; J gene: TRBJ2-1; clone size: NA; V gene: TRBV19; CDR3 DNA: TGTGCCAGTAGTATCGGCGGTAGCCCCCCCAATGAGCAGTTCTTC; CDR3 protein: CASSIGGSPPNEQFF
D gene: TRBD1; J gene: TRBJ2-3; clone size: NA; V gene: TRBV18; CDR3 DNA: TGTGCCAGCTCACCGGACAGGGGTACAGATACGCAGTATTTT; CDR3 protein: CASSPDRGTDTQYF
D gene: NA; J gene: TRBJ1-3; clone size: NA; V gene: TRBV6-5; CDR3 DNA: TGTGCCAGCAGTTACTCGGGGGGGCCTGGAAACACCATATATTTT; CDR3 protein: CASSYSGGPGNTIYF
D gene: NA; J gene: TRBJ1-4; clone size: NA; V gene: TRBV3-1/TRBV3-2; CDR3 DNA: TGTGCCAGCAGCCAAGGGACACTAGAAAAACTGTTTTTT; CDR3 protein: CASSQGTLEKLFF
D gene: TRBD2; J gene: TRBJ2-7; clone size: NA; V gene: TRBV30; CDR3 DNA: TGTGCCTGGAAAGCGAGCGGGACCTACGAGCAGTACTTC; CDR3 protein: CAWKASGTYEQYF
D gene: TRBD1; J gene: TRBJ1-5; clone size: NA; V gene: TRBV27; CDR3 DNA: TGTGCCAGCAGTCGAGGGGGGACAGCCACCGGAATTGGGCCCCAGCATTTT; CDR3 protein: CASSRGGTATGIGPQHF
D gene: NA; J gene: TRBJ2-4; clone size: NA; V gene: TRBV21-1; CDR3 DNA: TGTGCCACCGGGGGGCCAGGGGAGTACTTC; CDR3 protein: CATGGPGEYF